This is a list of T cell receptor beta chains from one sample in a study of shared clonotypes between healthy human individuals. The table came from immunoSEQ multiplex PCR; TCRdb's copy has only in-frame clones and leaves some out. Here the sample spans 2 million to 2.5 million clones, 85% to 95% being singletons. The source material was naive CD4+ T cells from PBMCs. The receptors were gathered from a man aged 18 to 30 in good health. Some clones in this sample may be carry-over from other donors' samples. Each CDR3 is given with its conserved first and last residue. D genes are given only for firm matches. Some rows mark clone size as missing; the rest say once, few, many or name a class of expanded clone.

J: TRBJ2-3
size: NA
D: NA
V: TRBV5-6
DNA: TGTGCCAGCAGCTTGACCACTGAGGGTGGGACAGATACGCAGTATTTT
CDR3: CASSLTTEGGTDTQYF

J: TRBJ1-3
size: once
D: TRBD1
V: TRBV6-1
DNA: TGTGCCAGCAGGCAGGGGGGGATCGGAAACACCATATATTTT
CDR3: CASRQGGIGNTIYF

J: TRBJ2-7
size: once
D: NA
V: TRBV30
DNA: TGTGCCTGGAGTGTAACAGGGAGCTCCTACGAGCAGTACTTC
CDR3: CAWSVTGSSYEQYF

J: TRBJ2-6
size: once
D: NA
V: TRBV7-6
DNA: TGTGCCAGCAGCAACCCATTGAGGCAGACCAGCTCTGGGGCCAACGTCCTGACTTTC
CDR3: CASSNPLRQTSSGANVLTF

J: TRBJ2-3
size: NA
D: NA
V: TRBV11-1
DNA: TGTGCCAGCAGCCGGACATTAGCGACACATGATACGCAGTATTTT
CDR3: CASSRTLATHDTQYF

J: TRBJ2-7
size: NA
D: TRBD2
V: TRBV29-1
DNA: TGCAGCGTCGCTACTAGCGGGAGTGTCTACGAGCAGTACTTC
CDR3: CSVATSGSVYEQYF

J: TRBJ2-5
size: NA
D: NA
V: TRBV2
DNA: TGTGCCAGCAGTGAAGGTGCGACAAGGGGGCAAGAGACCCAGTACTTC
CDR3: CASSEGATRGQETQYF

J: TRBJ2-3
size: NA
D: NA
V: TRBV6-1
DNA: TGTGCCAGCAGTCCGGGACCTAGCACAGATACGCAGTATTTT
CDR3: CASSPGPSTDTQYF

J: TRBJ2-7
size: NA
D: TRBD2
V: TRBV4-2
DNA: TGTGCCAGCAGCCAAGATTTCGGGACTAGCGGGAGATACGAGCAGTACTTC
CDR3: CASSQDFGTSGRYEQYF

J: TRBJ2-7
size: NA
D: NA
V: TRBV28
DNA: TGTGCCAGCAGCCTCCGCAGCTACGAGCAGTACTTC
CDR3: CASSLRSYEQYF

J: TRBJ2-5
size: NA
D: NA
V: TRBV9
DNA: TGTGCCAGCAGCGTCTGGGGGGGCGCGGAGACCCAGTACTTC
CDR3: CASSVWGGAETQYF

J: TRBJ1-2
size: NA
D: NA
V: TRBV5-4
DNA: TGTGCCAGCAGCCGCGGGGGGGGCTCTTACTATGGCTACACCTTC
CDR3: CASSRGGGSYYGYTF

J: TRBJ1-5
size: once
D: TRBD1
V: TRBV5-1
DNA: TGCGCCAGCAGCTTAGGGACAGGGGGTAATCAGCCCCAGCATTTT
CDR3: CASSLGTGGNQPQHF

J: TRBJ1-6
size: NA
D: NA
V: TRBV30
DNA: TGTGCCTGGAATGGGCCCACCTATAATTCACCCCTCCACTTT
CDR3: CAWNGPTYNSPLHF

J: TRBJ2-5
size: NA
D: TRBD2
V: TRBV29-1
DNA: TGCAGCGCCTCGGAGCGGGGCCTAGAAGAGACCCAGTACTTC
CDR3: CSASERGLEETQYF

J: TRBJ1-4
size: NA
D: NA
V: TRBV6-1
DNA: TGTGCCAGCGCTTGGTCCGCAGGGGAAAAACTGTTTTTT
CDR3: CASAWSAGEKLFF

J: TRBJ2-7
size: once
D: TRBD2
V: TRBV5-1
DNA: TGCGCCAGCAGCACACTAGCGGGAGTAAACGAGCAGTACTTC
CDR3: CASSTLAGVNEQYF

J: TRBJ1-1
size: NA
D: NA
V: TRBV30
DNA: TGTGCCTGGAAAGTTTCTGTGAACACTGAAGCTTTCTTT
CDR3: CAWKVSVNTEAFF

J: TRBJ1-3
size: NA
D: NA
V: TRBV28
DNA: TGTGCCAGCAGTTTATACAGTCGAAACACCATATATTTT
CDR3: CASSLYSRNTIYF

J: TRBJ1-1
size: NA
D: NA
V: TRBV29-1
DNA: TGCAGCGTTAAACACACTGAAGCTTTCTTT
CDR3: CSVKHTEAFF

J: TRBJ1-1
size: NA
D: NA
V: TRBV18
DNA: TGTGCCAGCTCACCGAGACAGGCCACTGAAGCTTTCTTT
CDR3: CASSPRQATEAFF

J: TRBJ2-1
size: NA
D: TRBD2
V: TRBV12-5
DNA: TGTGCTAGTGCCGCGGGACTAGGGTCCTACAATGAGCAGTTCTTC
CDR3: CASAAGLGSYNEQFF

J: TRBJ2-7
size: NA
D: TRBD2
V: TRBV28
DNA: TGTGCCAGCACCTCGGGGGGAGGGAGGGAGTACTTC
CDR3: CASTSGGGREYF

J: TRBJ1-5
size: NA
D: TRBD1
V: TRBV15
DNA: TGTGCCACCAGCCGCGTGGGACAGGGGGATCAGCCCCAGCATTTT
CDR3: CATSRVGQGDQPQHF

J: TRBJ1-6
size: NA
D: TRBD1
V: TRBV4-1
DNA: TGCGCCAGCAGCCAGGCGACAGGGGCCAGCTCCTATAATTCACCCCTCCACTTT
CDR3: CASSQATGASSYNSPLHF

J: TRBJ2-7
size: NA
D: NA
V: TRBV7-2
DNA: TGTGCCAGCAGCGCTTCCAGGAGATACTACGAGCAGTACTTC
CDR3: CASSASRRYYEQYF

J: TRBJ2-6
size: NA
D: NA
V: TRBV6-5
DNA: TGTGCCAGCAGTCAACCAGGGGCCAACGTCCTGACTTTC
CDR3: CASSQPGANVLTF

J: TRBJ1-5
size: few
D: TRBD1
V: TRBV29-1
DNA: TGCAGCGTGGGACAGTACAATCAGCCCCAGCATTTT
CDR3: CSVGQYNQPQHF

J: TRBJ2-1
size: NA
D: NA
V: TRBV6-1
DNA: TGTGCCAGCAGTGAACTACCGGGAGCATCCTACAATGAGCAGTTCTTC
CDR3: CASSELPGASYNEQFF

J: TRBJ2-7
size: NA
D: TRBD1
V: TRBV28
DNA: TGTGCCAGCAGGATCAGGACAGGGTCCACCGAGCAGTACTTC
CDR3: CASRIRTGSTEQYF

J: TRBJ1-1
size: few
D: NA
V: TRBV29-1
DNA: TGCAGCGGTGGACAGACGAACACTGAAGCTTTCTTT
CDR3: CSGGQTNTEAFF

J: TRBJ1-2
size: NA
D: TRBD1
V: TRBV6-5
DNA: TGTGCCAGCTCAGACAGGGCGGGTGGCTACACCTTC
CDR3: CASSDRAGGYTF

J: TRBJ2-7
size: NA
D: NA
V: TRBV9
DNA: TGTGCCAGCAGCGTAGGAGTAACCCCCATAACCTACGAGCAGTACTTC
CDR3: CASSVGVTPITYEQYF

J: TRBJ2-4
size: NA
D: TRBD2
V: TRBV30
DNA: TGTGCCTCGGGACTGCGGGGGGACATTCAGTACTTC
CDR3: CASGLRGDIQYF

J: TRBJ2-2
size: NA
D: TRBD2
V: TRBV7-9
DNA: TGTGCCAGCAGCTTAGAAGCGGGAGGGAACACCGGGGAGCTGTTTTTT
CDR3: CASSLEAGGNTGELFF

J: TRBJ2-5
size: NA
D: NA
V: TRBV5-1
DNA: TGCGCCAGCCGGGAATTAGCCGGGGTTCAAGAGACCCAGTACTTC
CDR3: CASRELAGVQETQYF

J: TRBJ2-7
size: NA
D: NA
V: TRBV11-3
DNA: TGTGCCAGCAGCCAGGGACACTCCTACGAGCAGTACTTC
CDR3: CASSQGHSYEQYF

J: TRBJ1-5
size: few
D: NA
V: TRBV30
DNA: TGTGCCTGGAGTGTAAGGGGGAATCAGCCCCAGCATTTT
CDR3: CAWSVRGNQPQHF

J: TRBJ1-1
size: NA
D: NA
V: TRBV7-3
DNA: TGTGCCAGCAGCCCACGTGGGGGGATTATGACTGAAGCTTTCTTT
CDR3: CASSPRGGIMTEAFF

J: TRBJ2-1
size: NA
D: NA
V: TRBV2
DNA: TGTGCCAGCAGTAAGATGAGCGTCTACAATGAGCAGTTCTTC
CDR3: CASSKMSVYNEQFF

J: TRBJ2-3
size: once
D: TRBD2
V: TRBV28
DNA: TGTGCCAGCAGCTCCCCCAGGACTAGCGGGAAGTCTTTT
CDR3: CASSSPRTSGKSF

J: TRBJ2-7
size: NA
D: NA
V: TRBV6-5
DNA: TGTGCCGGGGGGGGGACAGGACCCTACGAGCAGTACTTC
CDR3: CAGGGTGPYEQYF

J: TRBJ2-1
size: NA
D: TRBD1
V: TRBV9
DNA: TGTGCCAGCAGCGTAGCCGGGACAGGAGGAAGCAATGAGCAGTTCTTC
CDR3: CASSVAGTGGSNEQFF

J: TRBJ2-3
size: NA
D: NA
V: TRBV11-2
DNA: TGTGCCAGCAGCCCTAGGGGTACCTCAGATACGCAGTATTTT
CDR3: CASSPRGTSDTQYF

J: TRBJ1-1
size: NA
D: NA
V: TRBV7-3
DNA: TGTGCCAGCAGCCTTACAGTGAACACTGAAGCTTTCTTT
CDR3: CASSLTVNTEAFF

J: TRBJ1-1
size: NA
D: NA
V: TRBV5-1
DNA: TGCGCCAGCAGCTTGGGAACAGGGAATGTTGCTGAAGCTTTCTTT
CDR3: CASSLGTGNVAEAFF

J: TRBJ2-5
size: NA
D: NA
V: TRBV30
DNA: TGTGCCTGGAGTGTCGCGGGTCTCCAAGAGACCCAGTACTTC
CDR3: CAWSVAGLQETQYF

J: TRBJ2-7
size: NA
D: TRBD1
V: TRBV27
DNA: TGTGCCAGCAGGTCCGGGACAGGGCTCTCCTACGAGCAGTACTTC
CDR3: CASRSGTGLSYEQYF

J: TRBJ2-1
size: NA
D: NA
V: TRBV28
DNA: TGTGCCAGCAGTTCTAGACTAGGAGGTTCCAATGAGCAGTTCTTC
CDR3: CASSSRLGGSNEQFF

J: TRBJ1-5
size: few
D: NA
V: TRBV7-2
DNA: TGTGCCAGCAGCTTAGCACGCCAGCCCCAGCATTTT
CDR3: CASSLARQPQHF

J: TRBJ2-7
size: NA
D: NA
V: TRBV4-3
DNA: TGCGCCAGCAGCCAAGAGCCCGGGGTTGGAGAGCAGTACTTC
CDR3: CASSQEPGVGEQYF

J: TRBJ1-2
size: once
D: NA
V: TRBV7-9
DNA: TGTGCCAGCAGCCCACCTGGGACTTCTAACTATGGCTACACCTTC
CDR3: CASSPPGTSNYGYTF

J: TRBJ2-3
size: NA
D: NA
V: TRBV27
DNA: TGTGCCAGCAGTTTATTGGCGACTAGCACAGATACGCAGTATTTT
CDR3: CASSLLATSTDTQYF

J: TRBJ1-2
size: NA
D: TRBD1
V: TRBV4-3
DNA: TGCGCCAGCAGCCAAGCCCTACAGGGGGCAGGATATGGCTACACCTTC
CDR3: CASSQALQGAGYGYTF